Following are 18 T cell receptor beta chains from one sample sequenced in a study of control samples from healthy donors and cancer patients. Using immunoSEQ multiplex PCR, the repertoire was profiled, and TCRdb retains in-frame clones only, with some absent. The sample lists some 150,000 clones, roughly 92% occurring once. The source material was blood. These receptors were taken from a man aged 35-49 years in good health.

The V and J genes are TRBV5-1 and TRBJ2-1; D call uncertain. CDR1 is SGHRS and CDR2 is YFSETQ in the germline V gene. The V and J ends lost 1 base and 3 bases respectively, with 11 bases between them. The CDR3 is 15 residues long. CDR3 sequence reads: CASSLTEILYNEQFF. The CDR3 coding sequence is TGCGCCAGCAGCTTGACAGAAATCCTCTACAATGAGCAGTTCTTC.

The chain has TRBV3-1 (or the pseudogene TRBV3-2) and TRBJ1-1; 12 bases line up with TRBD1. The CDR3 is 15 residues long. V dropped 1 base and J dropped 11; count of bases not matched to a gene: 8. Germline CDR1 is LGHDT and CDR2 is YNNKEL (reference sequence). The CDR3 DNA is TGTGCCAGCAGCCAAGGGGGACAGGGGGCGGTGGAGGCTTTCTTT. Its protein product is CASSQGGQGAVEAFF.

The chain is built from TRBV15 and TRBJ2-7; D is unclear. The V end was cut by 8 bases, the J end by 2 bases, with 7 bases between. From germline, CDR1 is LNHNV and CDR2 YYDKDF (reference sequence). The CDR3 is made up of 11 amino acids. The CDR3 here is CATGVAYEQYF. CDR3 nucleotide sequence: TGTGCCACCGGGGTAGCCTACGAGCAGTACTTC.

The chain combines TRBV5-6 with TRBJ1-5; D is possibly TRBD1 (6 bases). Trimming removed 2 bases from V and 1 base from J, with 16 bases in between. Looked up from germline, CDR1 is SGHDT and CDR2 is YYEEEE. The CDR3 is made up of 17 amino acids. CDR3: CASSLGRGFGSNQPQHF. CDR3 sequence (DNA): TGTGCCAGCAGCTTAGGGAGGGGGTTTGGCAGCAATCAGCCCCAGCATTTT.

Remarks on this clone: Other DNA sequences from this sample encode an identical CDR3 as well. The CDR3 bases are TGTGCCAGCTCACCCCCTAGCACAGATACGCAGTATTTT. It is translated as CASSPPSTDTQYF. The genes are TRBV18 and TRBJ2-3, with unresolved D. CDR1 is KGHSH and CDR2 is LQKENI in the germline V gene. The CDR3 is 13 amino acids. Trimming took off 3 bases at V and 0 bases at J, with 4 bases between the two ends.

The chain links TRBV12-3 or TRBV12-4 to TRBJ2-2; unclear D gene. The CDR3 contains 11 residues. Here the CDR3 reads CAVDGAGELFF. The CDR3 DNA reads as TGTGCTGTCGATGGGGCCGGGGAGCTGTTTTTT.

This chain links TRBV4-2 with TRBJ2-7, with D unresolved. The CDR3 runs 20 residues. CDR1 and CDR2 from the germline V gene are LGHNA and YNFKEQ. V lost 3 bases, J lost 3 bases, and 30 bases lay in between. The CDR3 DNA sequence: TGTGCCAGCAGCCAGGCCCCTGCGGCGGCTCTCCTACCGTCCTACTACGAGCAGTACTTC. It encodes CASSQAPAAALLPSYYEQYF.

The genes are TRBV13 and TRBJ2-6; TRBD1 matches 7 bases. The CDR3 loop spans 20 amino acids. V was pared by 2 bases and J by 0 bases, with 13 bases of the junction left unmatched. Looked up from germline, CDR1 is PRHDT and CDR2 is FYEKMQ (reference sequence). The CDR3 region has the DNA TGTGCCAGCAGCTTATATGTAAGGAGACAGGGCACCTCTGGGGCCAACGTCCTGACTTTC. This gives the protein CASSLYVRRQGTSGANVLTF.

This rearrangement joins TRBV5-1 to TRBJ2-7; TRBD2 is a possible D gene (5 bases). V was shortened by 5 bases and J by 0 bases, with 9 bases between the two germline ends. Germline V gene sequence: CDR1 SGHRS, CDR2 YFSETQ. This CDR3 spans 13 amino acids. CDR3 sequence reads: CASRLGSSYEQYF. The DNA for the CDR3 is TGCGCCAGCAGGTTAGGGAGCTCCTACGAGCAGTACTTC.

The CDR3 bases are TGTGCCAGCAGCTCAGGGTCCCACAGGTGTTACACCTTC. It is translated as CASSSGSHRCYTF. V gene TRBV7-3 combines with J gene TRBJ1-2, with a tentative D call TRBD1 (5 bases). Germline V gives CDR1 SGHTA, CDR2 FQGTGA. The length of the CDR3 is 13 residues. The V end lost 4 bases, the J end lost 11 bases, and 17 bases lay between the germline ends. The complete variable domain, with remaining parts taken from reference TRBV7-3 and TRBJ1-2, reads GAGVSQTPSNKVTEKGKYVELRCDPISGHTALYWYRQSLGQGPEFLIYFQGTGAADDSGLPNDRFFAVRPEGSVSTLKIQRTERGDSAVYLCASSSGSHRCYTFGSGTRLTVV.

The rearrangement links TRBV5-6 to TRBJ2-4, with 8 bases matching TRBD1. CDR3 length equals 15 residues. The V gene's germline CDR1 is SGHDT and CDR2 YYEEEE. The ends lost 4 bases at V and 6 bases at J; junction bases unmatched: 9. The CDR3 region has the DNA TGTGCCAGCAGCGAGGAAGGACAGGGTGGAAACATTCAGTACTTC. Residues: CASSEEGQGGNIQYF. Full variable domain (missing parts from reference TRBV5-6 and TRBJ2-4): DAGVTQSPTHLIKTRGQQVTLRCSPKSGHDTVSWYQQALGQGPQFIFQYYEEEERQRGNFPDRFSGHQFPNYSSELNVNALLLGDSALYLCASSEEGQGGNIQYFGAGTRLSVL.

The chain uses TRBV19 and TRBJ2-7; TRBD2 matches 9 bases. Looked up from germline, CDR1 is LNHDA and CDR2 is SQIVND (reference sequence). Trimming cost V 4 bases and J 2 bases; bases outside gene matches: 12. CDR3 size: 17 residues. The CDR3 reads CASSTPKGVAGAYEQYF. The CDR3 bases are TGTGCCAGTAGTACCCCCAAGGGGGTAGCGGGAGCCTACGAGCAGTACTTC. The whole variable domain, remainder taken from reference TRBV19 and TRBJ2-7, is DGGITQSPKYLFRKEGQNVTLSCEQNLNHDAMYWYRQDPGQGLRLIYYSQIVNDFQKGDIAEGYSVSREKKESFPLTVTSAQKNPTAFYLCASSTPKGVAGAYEQYFGPGTRLTVT.

The rearrangement uses TRBV6-2 or TRBV6-3 and TRBJ2-7; the match to TRBD1 covers 8 bases. CDR3 length equals 11 residues. CDR1 and CDR2 (germline): MNHEY, SVGEGT. The V and J ends lost 5 bases and 12 bases, in that order; junction bases with no gene match: 6. CDR3 sequence reads: CASSTDRGWYF. The CDR3, as DNA: TGTGCCAGCAGTACTGACAGGGGTTGGTACTTC.

The gene calls are TRBV9 and TRBJ2-6; the D is unclear. Trimming left V 0 bases short and J 1 base short, with 5 bases between. This CDR3 region has 15 residues. CDR1 and CDR2 from the germline V gene are SGDLS and YYNGEE. The CDR3 region is CASSVDGSGANVLTF. For the CDR3, the DNA is TGTGCCAGCAGCGTAGACGGGTCTGGGGCCAACGTCCTGACTTTC.

This clone was seen once. The rearrangement links TRBV13 to TRBJ2-3; D not certain. CDR3 length: 13 amino acids. Per germline, CDR1 PRHDT and CDR2 FYEKMQ (reference sequence). V was pared by 1 base and J by 4 bases, with 6 bases between. Here the CDR3 reads CASSLVGSDTQYF. In DNA form, the CDR3 reads TGTGCCAGCAGCTTAGTGGGGTCAGATACGCAGTATTTT. The variable domain in full, with the rest retrieved from reference TRBV13 and TRBJ2-3, is AAGVIQSPRHLIKEKRETATLKCYPIPRHDTVYWYQQGPGQDPQFLISFYEKMQSDKGSIPDRFSAQQFSDYHSELNMSSLELGDSALYFCASSLVGSDTQYFGPGTRLTVL.

The rearrangement joins TRBV5-4 to TRBJ2-3; D is possibly TRBD1 or TRBD2 (6 bases each). V was pared by 4 bases and J by 8 bases, with 20 bases between. The CDR3 runs 15 residues. In germline, CDR1 is SGHNT, CDR2 YYREEE (reference sequence). The CDR3 sequence: CASSQPKGGGFTQYF. CDR3 bases: TGTGCCAGCAGCCAACCGAAGGGGGGAGGATTTACGCAGTATTTT.

The chain has TRBV4-1 and TRBJ2-1; 9 bases are a match to TRBD2. The trim removed 7 bases at V and 6 bases at J, leaving 13 bases unmatched. CDR3 length: 16 residues. From germline, CDR1 is MGHRA and CDR2 YSYEKL. The DNA of the CDR3 is TGCGCCAGCACCAAGGGGGAGTCTAGCGGGACCAATGAGCAGTTCTTC. Its protein is CASTKGESSGTNEQFF.

The V gene is TRBV14, the J gene TRBJ2-1; TRBD2 is a possible D gene (6 bases). V was shortened by 5 bases and J by 0 bases, with 20 bases between the two germline ends. This CDR3 spans 18 amino acids. Per germline, CDR1 SGHDN and CDR2 FVKESK. The CDR3 sequence: CASSKQSGGMSSYNEQFF. The CDR3 DNA reads TGTGCCAGCAGCAAACAATCTGGCGGGATGAGCTCCTACAATGAGCAGTTCTTC.